The rows below give T cell receptor beta chains drawn from one sample of a study of blood T cell repertoires in COVID-19. TCRdb's copy holds only in-frame clones and misses some; the assay was immunoSEQ multiplex PCR. The sample has tens of thousands of clones; approximately 80% are singletons. Sequencing used peripheral blood. The receptors stem from an elderly woman with active or convalescent COVID-19. CDR3s include the opening cysteine and the closing phenylalanine or tryptophan. A D gene is named only where the DNA matches it firmly. Clone size is shown for a subset of rows, as once, few, many or a class of expanded clone.

d_call,v_call,cdr3_length,clone_size,j_call,cdr3_nt,cdr3_aa
TRBD2,TRBV27,15,-,TRBJ2-1,TGTGCCAGCAGTTCGGGACTAGCGGGGGTAAATGAGCAGTTCTTC,CASSSGLAGVNEQFF
-,TRBV3-1/TRBV3-2,15,-,TRBJ2-5,TGTGCCAGCAGCCAAGGGCTCGTAGCGAAAGAGACCCAGTACTTC,CASSQGLVAKETQYF
TRBD1,TRBV6-5,14,-,TRBJ2-5,TGTGCCAGCAGTTCCCCCCACAGGGGAGAGACCCAGTACTTC,CASSSPHRGETQYF
-,TRBV10-1,16,-,TRBJ2-3,TGCGCCAGCAGTGATTTCGGGGGTAATCCCACAGATACGCAGTATTTT,CASSDFGGNPTDTQYF
-,TRBV3-1/TRBV3-2,16,once,TRBJ1-5,TGTGCCAGCAGCCAAGGACCGGGGAGGGGCAATCAGCCCCAGCATTTT,CASSQGPGRGNQPQHF
-,TRBV5-1,14,-,TRBJ2-7,TGCGCCAGCAGCCCAACAGGGAGCCCCTACGAGCAGTACTTC,CASSPTGSPYEQYF
-,TRBV20-1,11,-,TRBJ2-1,TGCAGTGCGTACAACACCAATGAGCAGTTCTTC,CSAYNTNEQFF
-,TRBV7-2,14,-,TRBJ2-5,TGTGCCAGCAGCTCTGATTTGGGGAGGGAGACCCAGTACTTC,CASSSDLGRETQYF
-,TRBV6-2/TRBV6-3,14,-,TRBJ1-5,TGTGCCAGCAGTAAGGACAGACGGTGGAAGCCCCAGCATTTT,CASSKDRRWKPQHF
-,TRBV6-5,12,once,TRBJ1-2,TGTGCCAGCAGTTACTCCCGAGGTAGCTACACCTTC,CASSYSRGSYTF
TRBD2,TRBV7-9,16,-,TRBJ2-5,TGTGCCAGCAGCTCCGGACTAGCGGGAATGGGAGAGACCCAGTACTTC,CASSSGLAGMGETQYF
TRBD1,TRBV6-5,14,-,TRBJ1-1,TGTGCCAGCAGTTACTCGGACAGGGCGACTGAAGCTTTCTTT,CASSYSDRATEAFF
-,TRBV6-5,13,-,TRBJ1-4,TGTGCCAGCACTAGGGAGGGTGGGGAAAAACTGTTTTTT,CASTREGGEKLFF
-,TRBV28,13,-,TRBJ1-6,TGTGCCAGCAGTAGGACAAATTCAGGCACCCTCCACTTT,CASSRTNSGTLHF
-,TRBV7-2,14,-,TRBJ1-5,TGTGCCAGCAGCTTGGGACACACCAATCAGCCCCAGCATTTT,CASSLGHTNQPQHF
TRBD2,TRBV9,15,-,TRBJ2-7,TGTGCCAGCAGCGCGACTAGCGGGAGGTTTAGCGAGCAGTACTTC,CASSATSGRFSEQYF
-,TRBV19,17,-,TRBJ1-5,TGTGCCAGTAGTATAGATCGGGGGACCCTCAGAGGGCAGCCCCAGCATTTT,CASSIDRGTLRGQPQHF
TRBD1,TRBV6-5,14,-,TRBJ2-7,TGTGCCAGCAGCCGCTCGGACAGGAGCTACGAGCAGTACTTC,CASSRSDRSYEQYF
TRBD2,TRBV29-1,11,-,TRBJ2-3,TGCAGCGGAACTAGCGGGGGGGTGCAGTATTTT,CSGTSGGVQYF
TRBD2,TRBV3-1/TRBV3-2,16,few,TRBJ2-1,TGTGCCAGCAGCCAAGATCGGCGGGGGGCCTACAATGAGCAGTTCTTC,CASSQDRRGAYNEQFF
-,TRBV2,12,-,TRBJ1-5,TGTGCCAGCAGGCCCGACGGGCAGCCCCAGCATTTT,CASRPDGQPQHF
-,TRBV9,15,-,TRBJ1-6,TGTGCCAGCAGCGTAGGGACACCCGATAATTCACCCCTCCACTTT,CASSVGTPDNSPLHF